This TCR beta chain was captured in a study of cytomegalovirus exposure and HLA in healthy donors. The PCR made use of 60 Vbeta and 13 Jbeta primers. Sequencing was performed with immunoSEQ multiplex PCR; in TCRdb, only in-frame clones are kept and a portion is missing. The sample has some 170,000 clones; around 86% are singletons. Findings and caveats of the study: Both high specificity and high sensitivity reportedly marked the classifier's diagnosis of cytomegalovirus status. There were some V segments, including TRBV6-2 and TRBV6-3, excluded as indistinguishable. Later analysis identified a missense DCLRE1C variant that was linked to TCR beta V- and J-gene trimming. According to an earlier analysis, most TCR beta V segments yielded productive rearrangements about 87% or about 30% of the time.

This CDR3 is built from 13 residues. The germline gives CDR1 GTSNPN, CDR2 SVGIG (reference sequence). The V and J ends lost 4 bases and 11 bases respectively, with 20 bases between them. Points on this clone: Antigen specificity is unknown.

This sequence was found in a man over 45 in good health and CMV-seropositive. The chain uses TRBV30 and TRBJ1-1; D gene ambiguous. Sequencing used PBMCs. The CDR3 DNA follows: TGTGCCTGGACTGTAAGTGGAATGGGGAGGGCTTTCTTT. It is translated as CAWTVSGMGRAFF.